These 5 T cell receptor beta chains came from one sample sequenced in a study of vaccination effects on CD4 cells after COVID-19. These receptors' targets are unknown. TCRdb's copy holds only in-frame clones and misses some; the assay was immunoSEQ multiplex PCR. The sample carries roughly 33,000 clones, 60% to 75% recorded once. Before sequencing took place, the ViraFEST assay used viral peptide pools to expand antigen-specific CD4+ T cells. Isolating CD4+ T cells followed more than 9 days of culture. Neither prior SARS-CoV-2 infection nor positive nucleocapsid antibodies were present in the vaccine recipients. The specimen was CD4+ T cells from PBMCs cultured with HCoV-OC43 spike peptides, collected before COVID-19 vaccination. Subset noted: HCoV-OC43 spike overlapping peptide pool stimulation. All receptors come from a human donor who received a COVID-19 vaccine.

V is TRBV7-2 and J is TRBJ1-2; 8 bases are shared with TRBD1. This CDR3 is built from 14 residues. Germline V gene lookup returns CDR1 SGHTA and CDR2 FQGNSA. V dropped 9 bases and J dropped 7; count of bases not matched to a gene: 13. CDR3 sequence: CASTRGQGAFGYTF. CDR3 DNA sequence: TGTGCCAGTACACGGGGCCAGGGGGCTTTTGGCTACACCTTC.

A few counts support this clone. The chain recombines TRBV3-1 (or the pseudogene TRBV3-2) with TRBJ1-3; D ambiguous. The length of the CDR3 is 13 residues. From germline, CDR1 is LGHDT and CDR2 YNNKEL (reference sequence). The ends were cut back, 1 base at V and 2 bases at J, with 3 bases in the middle. DNA of the CDR3: TGTGCCAGCAGCCAAGGGACTGGAAACACCATATATTTT. Translation: CASSQGTGNTIYF.

The chain recombines TRBV5-1 with TRBJ1-5; 10 nucleotides match TRBD1. Per the germline V gene, CDR1 is SGHRS and CDR2 is YFSETQ. V lost 4 bases, J lost 4 bases, and 11 bases stayed unmatched. CDR3 length: 17 residues. The CDR3 here is CASSPRGGQGQNQPQHF. DNA for the CDR3: TGCGCCAGCAGCCCTCGGGGGGGACAGGGGCAGAATCAGCCCCAGCATTTT.

The chain carries TRBV15 and TRBJ2-7; 9 nucleotides align to TRBD2. Losses at the gene ends were 7 bases for V and 2 bases for J; bases not matched to a gene: 3. Germline CDR1 and CDR2: LNHNV and YYDKDF (reference sequence). The CDR3 has 13 residues. DNA of the CDR3: TGTGCCACCAAATTAGCGGGAGCCTACGAGCAGTACTTC. Translating gives CATKLAGAYEQYF. The complete variable domain, with remaining parts taken from reference TRBV15 and TRBJ2-7, reads DAMVIQNPRYQVTQFGKPVTLSCSQTLNHNVMYWYQQKSSQAPKLLFHYYDKDFNNEADTPDNFQSRRPNTSFCFLDIRSPGLGDTAMYLCATKLAGAYEQYFGPGTRLTVT.

The chain joins TRBV11-2 to TRBJ1-1, with no clear D. Per germline, CDR1 SGHAT and CDR2 FQNNGV. V dropped 0 bases and J dropped 10 bases, with 12 bases sitting between them. The CDR3 covers 13 residues. The CDR3 DNA follows: TGTGCCAGCAGCTTAGAGGGTGCGTCGGGAGCTTTCTTT. Translating gives CASSLEGASGAFF.